This paragraph reports one T cell receptor (beta chain). The data stem from a study of blood T cell repertoires in COVID-19. The wider study: The United States, Italy and Spain provided the acute and convalescent COVID-19 samples. T cells, B-cell-depleted T cells, or PBMCs provided the cDNA or gDNA that served as material.

The study counted Cohort 3 donors as recovered given two negative PCRs, clearance, or symptom resolution. Some clones are missing from TCRdb's copy, which holds only in-frame ones; the method was immunoSEQ multiplex PCR. Of roughly 260,000 clones listed, about 90% are singletons. Germline V gives CDR1 KGHSH, CDR2 LQKENI. Trimming stripped 1 base from V and 2 bases from J, with 5 bases between. There are 13 residues in the CDR3. Sequencing used PBMCs or T cells enriched from blood (not recorded which). This chain joins TRBV18 and TRBJ2-5; D gene ambiguous. The receptor was isolated from a woman younger than 35 who had recovered from COVID-19. This CDR3 is CASSPRQQETQYF. The CDR3 nucleotides are TGTGCCAGCTCACCACGACAACAAGAGACCCAGTACTTC.